Listed below are T cell receptor beta chains from one sample, sequenced in a study of cytomegalovirus exposure and HLA in healthy donors. Data came from immunoSEQ multiplex PCR; TCRdb stores just in-frame clones and leaves some out. The sample has approximately 140,000 clones, about 78% seen once. Sequencing used PBMCs. These receptors were obtained from a human donor in good health. Each CDR3 is given with its conserved first and last residue. D genes are given only for firm matches. Size is stated for part of the rows, as once, few or many counts, or as a class when the clone is expanded.

v_call: TRBV28; j_call: TRBJ1-2; cdr3_length: 13; clone_size: -; d_call: -; cdr3_nt: TGTGCCAGCAGCTTAGGAGGAAGGTATGGCTACACCTTC; cdr3_aa: CASSLGGRYGYTF
v_call: TRBV4-3; j_call: TRBJ2-6; cdr3_length: 18; clone_size: -; d_call: TRBD1; cdr3_nt: TGCGCCAGCAGCCAAGAGAGCGGACAGGGGGCTGGGGCCAACGTCCTGACTTTC; cdr3_aa: CASSQESGQGAGANVLTF
v_call: TRBV19; j_call: TRBJ2-3; cdr3_length: 16; clone_size: -; d_call: TRBD1; cdr3_nt: TGTGCCAGTAGTATATTCGGACAGGGGAACACAGATACGCAGTATTTT; cdr3_aa: CASSIFGQGNTDTQYF
v_call: TRBV28; j_call: TRBJ1-1; cdr3_length: 14; clone_size: -; d_call: -; cdr3_nt: TGTGCCAGCAGTCCCTACACAGGGAACACTGAAGCTTTCTTT; cdr3_aa: CASSPYTGNTEAFF
v_call: TRBV25-1; j_call: TRBJ2-5; cdr3_length: 16; clone_size: once; d_call: TRBD1; cdr3_nt: TGTGCCAGCAGTGTCCCCGGGACAGGGGGCGGGGAGACCCAGTACTTC; cdr3_aa: CASSVPGTGGGETQYF
v_call: TRBV6-5; j_call: TRBJ2-2; cdr3_length: 15; clone_size: -; d_call: -; cdr3_nt: TGTGCCAGCAAATACAGAAGCTCGAACACCGGGGAGCTGTTTTTT; cdr3_aa: CASKYRSSNTGELFF
v_call: TRBV5-5; j_call: TRBJ2-4; cdr3_length: 15; clone_size: -; d_call: -; cdr3_nt: TGTGCCAGCAGCCCGGGAGAACCAGGGAGAAACATTCAGTACTTC; cdr3_aa: CASSPGEPGRNIQYF
v_call: TRBV28; j_call: TRBJ2-7; cdr3_length: 21; clone_size: -; d_call: TRBD2; cdr3_nt: TGTGCCAGCAGTTTATTTATTACGGGACTAGCGGGAGCCGGGGATCCCTACGAGCAGTACTTC; cdr3_aa: CASSLFITGLAGAGDPYEQYF
v_call: TRBV6-6; j_call: TRBJ2-2; cdr3_length: 15; clone_size: -; d_call: -; cdr3_nt: TGTGCCAGCAGGCGGGGGCAGGGGGCAGACGGGGAGCTGTTTTTT; cdr3_aa: CASRRGQGADGELFF
v_call: TRBV30; j_call: TRBJ1-5; cdr3_length: 16; clone_size: -; d_call: -; cdr3_nt: TGTGCCTGGAGTGTAGGAGGACAGCCCCAAGATCAGCCCCAGCATTTT; cdr3_aa: CAWSVGGQPQDQPQHF
v_call: TRBV10-3; j_call: TRBJ2-5; cdr3_length: 18; clone_size: -; d_call: TRBD2; cdr3_nt: TGTGCCATCAGTGAGTCCCCCGGACTAGCGGGGTCAAGGGAGACCCAGTACTTC; cdr3_aa: CAISESPGLAGSRETQYF
v_call: TRBV29-1; j_call: TRBJ1-1; cdr3_length: 12; clone_size: few; d_call: -; cdr3_nt: TGCAGCGCCCAGGTGGTGAACACTGAAGCTTTCTTT; cdr3_aa: CSAQVVNTEAFF
v_call: TRBV6-1; j_call: TRBJ2-2; cdr3_length: 17; clone_size: -; d_call: -; cdr3_nt: TGTGCCAGCAGTGAATCCGTGGAAGGAGCCCACACCGGGGAGCTGTTTTTT; cdr3_aa: CASSESVEGAHTGELFF
v_call: TRBV7-6; j_call: TRBJ2-2; cdr3_length: 17; clone_size: few; d_call: TRBD1; cdr3_nt: TGCGCCAGCAGCTACGGACAGGGGAACCTTAGGGCCGGGGAGCTGTTTTTT; cdr3_aa: CASSYGQGNLRAGELFF
v_call: TRBV5-4; j_call: TRBJ2-2; cdr3_length: 16; clone_size: -; d_call: -; cdr3_nt: TGTGCCAGCAGCTTGGGAGGACTGCCTAGTTCCGGGGAGCTGTTTTTT; cdr3_aa: CASSLGGLPSSGELFF
v_call: TRBV7-9; j_call: TRBJ2-2; cdr3_length: 18; clone_size: -; d_call: TRBD2; cdr3_nt: TGTGCCAGCAGCCGAAAACGGAAGGGGACTACCTACACCGGGGAGCTGTTTTTT; cdr3_aa: CASSRKRKGTTYTGELFF
v_call: TRBV30; j_call: TRBJ2-1; cdr3_length: 13; clone_size: -; d_call: TRBD1; cdr3_nt: TGTGCCTGGAGTAAACAGGGGAAAAATGAGCAGTTCTTC; cdr3_aa: CAWSKQGKNEQFF
v_call: TRBV4-2; j_call: TRBJ2-7; cdr3_length: 16; clone_size: few; d_call: -; cdr3_nt: TGTGCCAGCAGCCAAGACGGCAGTCTAGGATCCTACGAGCAGTACTTC; cdr3_aa: CASSQDGSLGSYEQYF
v_call: TRBV7-2; j_call: TRBJ2-7; cdr3_length: 14; clone_size: -; d_call: TRBD2; cdr3_nt: TGTGCCAGCAGCATAGCGGGGGGTGGCTACGAGCAGTACTTC; cdr3_aa: CASSIAGGGYEQYF
v_call: TRBV30; j_call: TRBJ1-6; cdr3_length: 12; clone_size: few; d_call: -; cdr3_nt: TGTGCCTGGACAGGGTCTAATTCACCCCTCCACTTT; cdr3_aa: CAWTGSNSPLHF
v_call: TRBV9; j_call: TRBJ2-7; cdr3_length: 13; clone_size: -; d_call: -; cdr3_nt: TGTGCCAGCAGCGACAACAGGGACTACGAGCAGTACTTC; cdr3_aa: CASSDNRDYEQYF
v_call: TRBV21-1; j_call: TRBJ2-1; cdr3_length: 15; clone_size: -; d_call: -; cdr3_nt: TGTGCCAGCAGCAAATGGGGGACTCGCCACAATGAGCAGTTCTTC; cdr3_aa: CASSKWGTRHNEQFF
v_call: TRBV7-9; j_call: TRBJ1-3; cdr3_length: 14; clone_size: -; d_call: -; cdr3_nt: TGTGCCAGCAGCCCCGACAACTCTGGAAACACCATATATTTT; cdr3_aa: CASSPDNSGNTIYF